These 24 T cell receptor beta chains came from one sample sequenced in a study of T cells in localized non-small cell lung cancer. Method: immunoSEQ multiplex PCR; TCRdb's copy keeps in-frame clones and lacks some. The sample lists under 60,000 clones; 86% were seen once. This specimen was peripheral blood, taken before any cancer treatment. The receptor source for this set is a male donor aged 60 or older with stage III squamous cell lung carcinoma.

This clone has more than one count but fewer than ten. The rearrangement joins TRBV7-9 to TRBJ2-5; D gene ambiguous. The germline V and J ends were trimmed by 0 bases and 11 bases, with 10 bases remaining between them. This CDR3 region has 12 residues. Germline V gene lookup returns CDR1 SEHNR and CDR2 FQNEAQ (reference sequence). CDR3 in DNA: TGTGCCAGCAGCTTAGCGGGTGGGTCACAGTACTTC. It yields the protein CASSLAGGSQYF.

The rearrangement joins TRBV30 to TRBJ2-7; 7 positions agree with TRBD1. The CDR3 covers 14 residues. After removal of 0 bases from V and 4 bases from J, the junction contained 6 bases not matched to a gene. In germline, CDR1 is GTSNPN, CDR2 SVGIG (reference sequence). As DNA, the CDR3 is TGTGCCTGGAGTGTGAGGGGGCAATATTACGAGCAGTACTTC. Protein sequence: CAWSVRGQYYEQYF.

The rearrangement links TRBV18 to TRBJ1-4; the D gene is possibly TRBD1 (5 bases). With 2 bases removed from V and 2 bases from J, the gap between germline ends came to 15 bases. The V gene's germline CDR1 is KGHSH and CDR2 LQKENI. The CDR3 has 17 residues. The chain's CDR3 is CASSPSMARGTNEKLFF. DNA of the CDR3: TGTGCCAGCTCACCATCGATGGCGCGGGGGACTAATGAAAAACTGTTTTTT.

The rearrangement uses TRBV28 and TRBJ1-5; TRBD1 agrees at 9 bases. V lost 6 bases to trimming and J lost 3 bases; unmatched junction nucleotides: 6. This CDR3 is 15 amino acids long. Germline loops: CDR1 MDHEN, CDR2 SYDVKM. The CDR3 protein is CASSLGQGYNQPQHF. The DNA of the CDR3 is TGTGCCAGCAGCTTGGGACAGGGATACAATCAGCCCCAGCATTTT.

The chain recombines TRBV29-1 with TRBJ2-2; 14 nucleotides agree with TRBD2. Germline trimming cut 6 bases from V and 1 base from J; bases unmatched to any gene: 7. Germline CDR1 SQVTM, CDR2 ANQGSEA. This CDR3 has 17 amino acids. The CDR3 nucleotides read TGCAGCGTAGGCGGGACTAGCGGGAGAGTGAACACCGGGGAGCTGTTTTTT. Translation: CSVGGTSGRVNTGELFF.

The CDR3 spells CATSRTGTASNYGYTF. Here the CDR3 DNA reads TGTGCCACCAGCAGAACAGGGACAGCGAGTAACTATGGCTACACCTTC. The chain has TRBV15 and TRBJ1-2; 7 bases map to TRBD1. There are 16 residues in the CDR3. The germline CDR1 and CDR2 sequences are LNHNV and YYDKDF (reference sequence). The J segment lost 1 base and the V segment lost 2 bases, leaving 7 bases of the junction unmatched.

The CDR3 DNA reads TGTGCCACCAGCAGAGATGTGGGGAAGCCCCAGCATTTT. Residues: CATSRDVGKPQHF. This chain uses TRBV15 with TRBJ1-5; D is undetermined. The V gene's germline CDR1 is LNHNV and CDR2 YYDKDF (reference sequence). The V end lost 0 bases, the J end lost 8 bases, and 8 bases lay between the germline ends. The CDR3 has 13 amino acids.

This clone occurred once. The rearrangement links TRBV15 to TRBJ1-1; D possibly corresponds to TRBD1 (6 bases). The CDR3 runs to 16 residues. Germline V lookup: CDR1 LNHNV, CDR2 YYDKDF (reference sequence). The V end was cut by 1 base, the J end by 3 bases, with 15 bases between. The CDR3 DNA reads TGTGCCACCAGCAGAGGGCCCACAGGGAGAGACACTGAAGCTTTCTTT. This codes for CATSRGPTGRDTEAFF.

This clone was counted a single time. This chain links TRBV5-1 with TRBJ1-2; 7 bases are shared with TRBD1. Germline-derived CDR1 and CDR2 are SGHRS and YFSETQ. V gave up 0 bases and J gave up 2 bases; unmatched junction bases: 10. The CDR3 runs 17 residues. CDR3 sequence reads: CASSLALRQGENYGYTF. The CDR3 DNA is TGCGCCAGCAGCTTGGCTTTACGACAGGGAGAGAACTATGGCTACACCTTC.

CDR3 sequence: CASSSTGRGTGYTF. For the CDR3, the DNA is TGTGCCAGCAGCTCTACGGGAAGGGGGACGGGCTACACCTTC. This rearrangement joins TRBV5-4 to TRBJ1-2; a weak D match, TRBD1 (6 bases). The CDR3 loop spans 14 amino acids. Trimming removed 3 bases at V and 8 bases at J, with 17 bases between. The germline V gene has CDR1 SGHNT and CDR2 YYREEE (reference sequence).

The genes are TRBV9 and TRBJ2-2; TRBD1 is a possible D gene (5 bases). The V gene lost 2 bases and the J gene lost 5 bases, with 10 bases spanning the gap. Germline V gene sequence: CDR1 SGDLS, CDR2 YYNGEE. CDR3 length equals 14 residues. This CDR3 reads CASSVTGSTGELFF. DNA of the CDR3: TGTGCCAGCAGCGTTACAGGTTCGACCGGGGAGCTGTTTTTT.

The chain has TRBV29-1 and TRBJ1-4; D may be TRBD1 (5 bases). This CDR3 region has 14 residues. V was shortened by 6 bases and J by 4 bases, with 15 bases between the two germline ends. The germline V gene has CDR1 SQVTM and CDR2 ANQGSEA. CDR3 coding DNA: TGCAGCGTGCCCACAGGTTCAGATAATGAAAAACTGTTTTTT. Its protein product is CSVPTGSDNEKLFF.

This chain connects TRBV10-3 to TRBJ1-1, with D possibly TRBD1 on 6 matching bases. The length of the CDR3 is 13 residues. The germline V and J ends were trimmed by 5 bases and 5 bases, with 12 bases remaining between them. The germline CDR1 and CDR2 sequences are ENHRY and SYGVKD. This CDR3 reads CAISLGGATEAFF. The CDR3 nucleotides are TGTGCCATCAGTCTAGGGGGTGCGACTGAAGCTTTCTTT.

V gene TRBV19 combines with J gene TRBJ1-3, with D uncertain. V gave up 5 bases and J gave up 0 bases, with 14 bases separating them. Germline V gene lookup returns CDR1 LNHDA and CDR2 SQIVND (reference sequence). The CDR3 extends over 16 amino acids. The CDR3 spells CASSGRPLLSGNTIYF. CDR3 DNA: TGTGCCAGTAGTGGGAGGCCGCTTCTCTCTGGAAACACCATATATTTT.

The chain joins TRBV5-5 to TRBJ2-7; D is unresolved. Trimming took off 1 base at V and 1 base at J, with 6 bases between the two ends. CDR3 length equals 13 residues. Germline V gene sequence: CDR1 SGHKS, CDR2 YYEKEE (reference sequence). Here the CDR3 reads CASSLSQSYEQYF. As DNA, the CDR3 is TGTGCCAGCAGCTTGAGTCAGTCCTACGAGCAGTACTTC.

The chain has TRBV27 and TRBJ1-6; a possible D gene is TRBD1 (6 bases). CDR1 and CDR2 (germline): MNHEY, SMNVEV (reference sequence). The CDR3 has 14 amino acids. Between the trimmed V and J ends, which lost 5 bases and 4 bases, there was a span of 9 bases. The CDR3 nucleotides read TGTGCCAGCAGTCGGGACATATATAATTCACCCCTCCACTTT. As protein: CASSRDIYNSPLHF.

This clone appeared once. CDR3: CASSFQRQNYGYTF. The DNA for the CDR3 is TGTGCCAGCAGCTTCCAACGACAGAACTATGGCTACACCTTC. J is TRBJ1-2 and V is TRBV5-4, with a tentative D call TRBD1 (5 bases). V was shortened by 2 bases and J by 2 bases, with 10 bases between the two germline ends. The CDR3 length is 14 residues. Germline loops: CDR1 SGHNT, CDR2 YYREEE (reference sequence).

CDR3 in amino acids: CASSLAVNTGELFF. DNA for the CDR3: TGTGCCAGCTCTCTAGCGGTGAACACCGGGGAGCTGTTTTTT. V gene TRBV2 combines with J gene TRBJ2-2, with 7 bases that match TRBD2. Per germline, CDR1 SNHLY and CDR2 FYNNEI. Trimming took 8 bases from V and 1 from J; bases not matched to a gene: 4. This CDR3 is 14 amino acids long. The full variable domain, its missing parts supplied by reference TRBV2 and TRBJ2-2, is EPEVTQTPSHQVTQMGQEVILRCVPISNHLYFYWYRQILGQKVEFLVSFYNNEISEKSEIFDDQFSVERPDGSNFTLKIRSTKLEDSAMYFCASSLAVNTGELFFGEGSRLTVL.

V and J are TRBV6-5 and TRBJ2-7; 7 bases are a match to TRBD1. Germline V gene data show CDR1 as MNHEY and CDR2 as SVGAGI. Trimming removed 4 bases from V and 3 bases from J; junction bases left unmatched: 9. This CDR3 is built from 15 residues. In DNA form, the CDR3 reads TGTGCCAGCAGTTCTGCAGGGGGTTTAATCTACGAGCAGTACTTC. This translates into CASSSAGGLIYEQYF.

The chain couples TRBV10-2 to TRBJ2-7; D remains unclear. Per the germline V gene, CDR1 is WSHSY and CDR2 is SAAADI. The CDR3 consists of 13 residues. Trimming left V 1 base short and J 3 bases short, with 7 bases between. In DNA, the CDR3 is TGCGCCAGCAGTGAGTGGGAAGTCTACGAGCAGTACTTC. This encodes CASSEWEVYEQYF.

V and J are TRBV7-9 and TRBJ2-7; D unresolved. Trimming shortened V by 5 bases and J by 0 bases, and 11 bases separated the two germline ends. This CDR3 contains 14 residues. The germline V gene has CDR1 SEHNR and CDR2 FQNEAQ (reference sequence). For the CDR3, the DNA is TGTGCCAGCAGCCAGATGCAAACCTCCTACGAGCAGTACTTC. This translates into CASSQMQTSYEQYF.

Regarding this clone: Other DNA sequences in this specimen translate into the identical CDR3. The V gene is TRBV11-3, the J gene TRBJ2-7, with 10 bases that match TRBD2. Trimming cost V 0 bases and J 2 bases; bases outside gene matches: 4. This CDR3 is built from 16 residues. Per the germline V gene, CDR1 is SGHNT and CDR2 is YENEEA. The CDR3 protein is CASSLESSGGTYEQYF. The DNA of the CDR3 is TGTGCCAGCAGCTTAGAATCTAGCGGGGGAACCTACGAGCAGTACTTC.

In this sample, this clone turned up once. The chain employs TRBV5-6 and TRBJ1-1, with a tentative D call TRBD1 (5 bases). Trimming pared 1 base from V and 0 bases from J, leaving 7 bases between. This CDR3 region has 14 residues. Germline assignment: CDR1 SGHDT and CDR2 YYEEEE. The CDR3 sequence is CASSLPGLNTEAFF. The CDR3 coding sequence is TGTGCCAGCAGCTTGCCGGGGCTGAACACTGAAGCTTTCTTT.

This clone was picked up one time. V usage is TRBV15 and J usage is TRBJ1-2; TRBD1 aligns across 9 bases. V lost 3 bases and J lost 6; bases outside the gene matches: 11. Germline loops: CDR1 LNHNV, CDR2 YYDKDF (reference sequence). The CDR3 is 16 amino acids. CDR3 sequence: CATSRIQGARFDGYTF. The CDR3 bases are TGTGCCACCAGCAGGATACAGGGGGCGCGGTTTGATGGCTACACCTTC.